These 10 T cell receptor beta chains were all obtained from the same sample, sequenced in a study of regulatory T cells in long-lasting Graves disease (dated by TCRdb to the early 2020s). Libraries were built with multiplex PCR. The sequencer was an Illumina HiSeq 4000. TCR beta libraries were built with iRepertoire HTBI primers and Arm-PCR amplification of CDR3 regions. The raw public reads went through TCRdb reprocessing: fastp at Q25, MiXCR clone calling, in-frame beta chains kept. One record per CDR3 amino acid sequence lists the most common genes and DNA. Here the sample has under 800,000 distinct CDR3 sequences; 16% occur a single time. The top ten hold around a sixth of the sample. Read against the paper, the sample's time point label means: newly diagnosed GD, antithyroid drugs for less than 3 months. For both TCR sequencing and RNA sequencing, RNA was extracted from PBMCs using TRIzol. These same records also appear under a second study, on T cells in Graves' hyperthyroidism and ophthalmopathy.

The sequenced sample was peripheral blood mononuclear cells (PBMCs), obtained at new diagnosis, from a patient treated with antithyroid drugs. The receptor set was obtained from a woman aged 25 to 45 with Graves disease. Donor details come from another sample of the same person, matched by shared clones.

The CDR3: CASSAPNDLARGTEAFF. The CDR3 DNA is TGTGCCAGCAGCGCGCCGAATGACCTAGCGCGGGGCACTGAAGCTTTCTTT. This chain uses TRBV9 with TRBJ1-1; D gene unclear. This CDR3 spans 17 amino acids. Trimming pared 3 bases from V and 4 bases from J, leaving 22 bases between. Germline values: CDR1 SGDLS, CDR2 YYNGEE.

The chain has TRBV7-2 and TRBJ2-5; a possible D gene is TRBD1 (6 bases). CDR1 and CDR2 from the germline V gene are SGHTA and FQGNSA. CDR3 length: 19 amino acids. The V and J ends lost 1 base and 5 bases respectively, with 26 bases between them. The CDR3 DNA sequence: TGTGCCAGCAGCTTAGTATGGGGTGGGGGCGGCAAATATAGGGAGACCCAGTACTTC. Translating gives CASSLVWGGGGKYRETQYF.

In the case of this clonotype: With a much larger clone just one base away, this may be a read error. The chain combines TRBV6-2 or TRBV6-3 with TRBJ1-6, with TRBD1 as a possible D gene (5 bases). The CDR3 runs 15 residues. Trimming pared 2 bases from V and 5 bases from J, leaving 10 bases between. CDR1 and CDR2 from the germline V gene are MNHEY and SVGEGT. CDR3 region: CASSYRGSDNSPLHF. CDR3 bases: TGTGCCAGCAGTTACAGGGGTTCGGATAATTCACCCCTCCACTTT.

In its sample, this clonotype was seen a few times. V gene TRBV10-3 combines with J gene TRBJ1-4; D gene uncertain. V was clipped by 10 bases and J by 0 bases, with 12 bases between them. CDR3 length equals 14 residues. The V gene's germline CDR1 is ENHRY and CDR2 SYGVKD. The chain's CDR3 is CATSAGATNEKLFF. As DNA, the CDR3 is TGTGCCACCTCAGCCGGGGCAACTAATGAAAAACTGTTTTTT.

This clonotype has only a few counts. This chain links TRBV29-1 with TRBJ2-7; TRBD2 matches at 8 bases. The germline V gene encodes CDR1 SQVTM and CDR2 ANQGSEA. The CDR3 extends over 13 amino acids. J lost 2 bases, V lost 7 bases, and 7 bases had no gene match. The CDR3 coding sequence is TGCAGCGCTGGCCCTAGCGGGCCCTACGAGCAGTACTTC. Its translation is CSAGPSGPYEQYF.

This sequence joins TRBV3-1 and TRBJ2-1, with 10 bases that match TRBD2. The V and J ends lost 5 bases and 8 bases, in that order; junction bases with no gene match: 6. This CDR3 is built from 14 residues. CDR1 is LGHDT and CDR2 is YNNKEL in the germline V gene (reference sequence). CDR3 nucleotide sequence: TGTGCCAGCAGCGAAAGCGGGAGGGCCCATGAGCAGTTCTTC. This sequence encodes CASSESGRAHEQFF.

The chain couples TRBV19 to TRBJ1-2; D gene ambiguous. This CDR3 comprises 16 residues. Trimming shortened V by 1 base and J by 3 bases, and 15 bases separated the two germline ends. The V gene's germline CDR1 is LNHDA and CDR2 SQIVND (reference sequence). CDR3 bases: TGTGCCAGTAGTATAGCCTTGGCAGGAGATGACTATGGCTACACCTTC. Its protein is CASSIALAGDDYGYTF.

This clonotype was detected ten times or more. This chain connects TRBV6-1 to TRBJ1-6; D may be TRBD1 (5 bases). V lost 5 bases and J lost 8, with 16 bases in between. The CDR3 has 15 residues. The V gene's germline CDR1 is MNHNS and CDR2 SASEGT. CDR3 nucleotides: TGTGCCAGCAGTCTCTACGGGGGTCCTGATTCACCCCTCCACTTT. This encodes CASSLYGGPDSPLHF.

This clonotype was seen many times. V and J are TRBV2 and TRBJ1-2; TRBD1 might be the D (5 bases). The CDR3 runs 15 residues. Germline values: CDR1 SNHLY, CDR2 FYNNEI. The V end lost 9 bases, the J end lost 4 bases, and 21 bases lay between the germline ends. The DNA for the CDR3 is TGTGCCAGAGCCCCTACTATCGACAGCTTCTATGGCTACACCTTC. Translation: CARAPTIDSFYGYTF.

This clonotype was found many times. The genes are TRBV27 and TRBJ2-2; D is unclear. Trimming took off 9 bases at V and 1 base at J, with 9 bases between the two ends. The CDR3 extends over 13 amino acids. Germline CDR1 is MNHEY and CDR2 is SMNVEV (reference sequence). The CDR3 DNA sequence: TGTGCCAGTAGATTACAGAACACCGGGGAGCTGTTTTTT. This sequence encodes CASRLQNTGELFF.